This T cell receptor (beta chain) was sequenced in a study of T cells after yellow fever vaccination. Production of TCR cDNA was by 5'RACE template switching, which also added a universal primer site and UMIs. TCRdb processed the 5' RACE reads anew with MiXCR; each CDR3 protein has one entry. Of 60,000 to 95,000 distinct CDR3 sequences in the sample, about 7.7% were seen once. The CDR3 covers 15 residues. Germline CDR1 is MNHEY and CDR2 is SVGAGI. The ends were cut back, 0 bases at V and 2 bases at J, with 10 bases in the middle. Study outcomes and limitations: Subsequent to the booster, the majority of primary-vaccination clones reappeared (under 98% CD4, 88% CD8). It was the secondary response that reached its peak faster, day 5 versus 15, but it was weaker.

Ten or more counts support this clonotype. Antigen unknown. This chain connects TRBV6-5 to TRBJ1-2; D might be TRBD1 (6 bases). Source: CD8+ T cells sorted from PBMCs, taken 9 to 11 days after the first yellow fever vaccination. This TCR was sampled from a young man who received the YFV17D yellow fever vaccine. DNA for the CDR3: TGTGCCAGCAGTTACTCGGGGGGCCAGAACTATGGCTACACCTTC. Its translation: CASSYSGGQNYGYTF.